The sequence of this TCR beta chain was determined in a study of control samples from healthy donors and cancer patients. This CDR3 spans 15 amino acids. The V gene's germline CDR1 is MGHRA and CDR2 YSYEKL. V lost 3 bases, J lost 3 bases, and 12 bases lay in between. The assay was immunoSEQ multiplex PCR, and TCRdb's table has in-frame clones only and misses some. This sample has about 71,000 clones, with 85% to 90% found just once. This chain uses TRBV4-1 with TRBJ1-3; D perhaps matches TRBD1 (6 bases). The source of this sequence is a man in his fifties or sixties with lung cancer. The sequenced sample was PBMCs. The CDR3 sequence: CASSHVRGFGNTIYF. In nucleotides, the CDR3 is TGCGCCAGCAGCCACGTCAGGGGTTTTGGAAACACCATATATTTT.